The sequence of this T cell receptor beta chain was determined in a study of identical twins. V was pared by 5 bases and J by 2 bases, with 9 bases of the junction left unmatched. Germline CDR1 reads DFQATT; CDR2 reads SNEGSKA (reference sequence). This CDR3 comprises 15 residues. Study results and limitations: There were fewer insertions in abundant cord blood beta clonotypes, but memory repertoires showed no such pattern. Zero-insertion analyses were open to partial confounding by invariant MAIT and iNKT cells.

The table lists this clonotype with a few counts. No antigen is known for it. After template switching added a universal primer site, the resulting cDNA carried unique molecular identifiers. TCRdb ran MiXCR on the 5' RACE reads and lists one entry per CDR3 protein. The repertoire has a few hundred thousand distinct CDR3 sequences, 9% of them found once; the top ten carry 8.5% to 10%. This TCR came from a woman in her forties or fifties in good health. V gene TRBV20-1 combines with J gene TRBJ2-5; 9 positions match TRBD2. The sequencing sample was made of naive T cells sorted from blood. The CDR3 DNA reads TGCAGTGCTGGCCCTCTTAGCGGGAGACAAGAGACCCAGTACTTC. Its translation is CSAGPLSGRQETQYF.